One sample yielded the 4 T cell receptor beta chains listed below, sequenced in a study of regulatory T cells in long-lasting Graves disease. According to the study, TCR beta libraries were built with iRepertoire HTBI primers and CDR3-region Arm-PCR. TCRdb re-called the multiplex PCR reads with MiXCR, one entry per CDR3 protein. The data contain a few hundred thousand distinct CDR3 sequences, about a quarter of them singletons. Indicated time point: persistent/refractory GD, antithyroid drugs over 5 years with positive TRAb. Making the TCR library involved RNA that had been extracted from PBMCs. Here the sequenced sample was peripheral blood mononuclear cells (PBMCs), taken when the disease was refractory, from a patient treated with antithyroid drugs. The origin of the receptors is a female donor with Graves disease.

The chain couples TRBV14 to TRBJ2-1; weak D call: TRBD2 (7 bases). Germline assignment: CDR1 SGHDN and CDR2 FVKESK. V dropped 2 bases and J dropped 4 bases, with 15 bases sitting between them. The CDR3 is made up of 16 amino acids. DNA for the CDR3: TGTGCCAGCAGCCAACCCGGGGGGCAGGCATACAATGAGCAGTTCTTC. As protein: CASSQPGGQAYNEQFF.

The chain joins TRBV6-1 to TRBJ2-7; 7 bases align to TRBD1. The CDR3 spans 13 residues. V lost 6 bases to trimming and J lost 1 base; unmatched junction nucleotides: 3. Germline values: CDR1 MNHNS, CDR2 SASEGT. The CDR3 spells CASRRQGSYEQYF. As DNA, the CDR3 is TGTGCCAGCAGGAGACAGGGATCCTACGAGCAGTACTTC.

The V gene is TRBV30, the J gene TRBJ1-1; unclear D gene. From germline, CDR1 is GTSNPN and CDR2 SVGIG (reference sequence). V was clipped by 3 bases and J by 2 bases, with 16 bases between them. This CDR3 is 15 amino acids long. CDR3 sequence: CAWSLLGRPNTEAFF. CDR3 bases: TGTGCCTGGAGCCTCTTGGGCAGGCCAAACACTGAAGCTTTCTTT.

This clonotype showed up just a few times. This rearrangement joins TRBV7-2 to TRBJ2-2, with TRBD2 matching 7 bases. Germline V CDR1 and CDR2: SGHTA, FQGNSA. CDR3 length: 14 residues. V trimming: 8 bases; J trimming: 4 bases; junction bases outside the gene matches: 7. CDR3: CASGRSGRTGELFF. Here the CDR3 DNA reads TGTGCCAGCGGTCGTAGCGGGCGCACCGGGGAGCTGTTTTTT.